The source of this T cell receptor (beta chain) is a study of memory CD4+ T cells and cytomegalovirus serostatus. Notes on the study in general: The CMV-associated TCR signature appears largely within the CD4+ memory repertoire. Repertoires predicted CMV serostatus with median bootstrapped AUC of approximately 0.95. CD4+ memory repertoires contained 67 of 164 reported CMV TCRbeta sequences.

Single viable CD3+CD4+CD8-CD45RO+ cells were sorted as the memory CD4+ T cells. Deletions cut 6 bases from V and 5 bases from J, with 17 bases between. The CDR3 extends over 15 amino acids. Germline lookup yields CDR1 LGHNA and CDR2 YSLEER. On this clone itself: Its antigen is currently unknown.

In the authors' workflow: Out-of-frame sequences were removed, leaving around 2,000,000 distinct TCRbeta sequences. Sequencing was performed with immunoSEQ multiplex PCR; in TCRdb, only in-frame clones are kept and a portion is missing. D and trimming come from the DNA, and the V and J calls and clone size come from that table. Of approximately 60,000 clones listed, about 81% are singletons. The V gene is TRBV4-3, the J gene TRBJ2-1, with D possibly TRBD1 on 6 matching bases. The sequencing sample was made of memory CD4+ T cells from blood. This receptor was taken from an adult in good health and CMV-seronegative. As DNA, the CDR3 is TGCGCCAGCAGTCTGACAGGCCCCGGGGACAATGAGCAGTTCTTC. Amino acids: CASSLTGPGDNEQFF.